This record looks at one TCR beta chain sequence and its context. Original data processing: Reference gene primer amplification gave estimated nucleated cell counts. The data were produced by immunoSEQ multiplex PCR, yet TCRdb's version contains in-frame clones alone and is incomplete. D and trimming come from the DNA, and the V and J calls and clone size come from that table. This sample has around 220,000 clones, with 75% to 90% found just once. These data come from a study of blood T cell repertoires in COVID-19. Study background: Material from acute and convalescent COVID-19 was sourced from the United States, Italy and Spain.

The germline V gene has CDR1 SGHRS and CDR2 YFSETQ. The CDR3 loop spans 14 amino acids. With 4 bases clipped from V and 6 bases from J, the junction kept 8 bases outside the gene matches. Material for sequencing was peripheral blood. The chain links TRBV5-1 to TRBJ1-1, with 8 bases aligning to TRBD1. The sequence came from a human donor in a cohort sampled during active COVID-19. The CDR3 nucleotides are TGCGCCAGCAGCCAACGACAGGGGAGGTCTGAAGCTTTCTTT. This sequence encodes CASSQRQGRSEAFF.